A selection of T cell receptor beta chains follows, all from one sample in a study of blood T cells in healthy people across ages. MiXCR was run by TCRdb on the 5' RACE reads, yielding one entry per CDR3 protein. The sample has approximately 1,700,000 distinct CDR3 sequences, about 39% seen once. Specimen: blood. The origin of the receptors is a human donor in good health. CDR3s include the opening cysteine and the closing phenylalanine or tryptophan. Each record gives: clone size, D gene, J gene, V gene, CDR3 DNA, CDR3 protein. The D gene is left open where the match is weak. Clone size is not always given. Where it is, it says once, few, many or a class for expanded clones.

few - TRBJ2-6 TRBV7-9 TGTGCCAGCAGCGAACATTCTGGGGCCAACGTCCTGACTTTC CASSEHSGANVLTF
- TRBD1 TRBJ2-3 TRBV6-6 TGTGCCAGCAGTTACTCGCAGGGGGCGCCAGATACGCAGTATTTT CASSYSQGAPDTQYF
- - TRBJ2-1 TRBV5-1 TGCGCCAGCAGCTTGGACAGGCCAAGGTACAATGAGCAGTTCTTC CASSLDRPRYNEQFF
- - TRBJ1-2 TRBV3-1 TGTGCCAGCAGTCACTTGGACGACGGGGGCTACACCTTC CASSHLDDGGYTF
few - TRBJ2-7 TRBV4-3 TGCGCCAGCAGCCAAGATCGAGACACTCAAGCCTCATACTGGGTTATTTGCGAGCAGTACTTC CASSQDRDTQASYWVICEQYF
- - TRBJ2-7 TRBV6-2/TRBV6-3 TGTACCAGCAGTTACTTTTCCAGGGGCCCATACGAGCAGTACTTC CTSSYFSRGPYEQYF
few - TRBJ2-7 TRBV7-8 TGTGCCAGCAGCTTAGACTGGACCTACGAGCAGTACTTC CASSLDWTYEQYF
many TRBD1 TRBJ2-7 TRBV10-3 TGTGCCATCAGTGAGGGACAGGCCTCCTACGAGCAGTACTTC CAISEGQASYEQYF
few - TRBJ2-3 TRBV5-5 TGTGCCAGCAGCTTTGGACAGTGGCATGCAGATACGCAGTATTTT CASSFGQWHADTQYF
few - TRBJ1-2 TRBV7-3 TGTGCCAGCAGATTAAGCCACAGCGATGGCTACACCTTC CASRLSHSDGYTF
- TRBD1 TRBJ1-2 TRBV4-1 TGCGCCAGCAGCCAACCCAGACAGGGGAGGAATGGCTACACCTTC CASSQPRQGRNGYTF
- - TRBJ2-7 TRBV3-1 TGTGCCAGCAGCCAAGAGGTCGGCAGGTCATTCCCCTACGAGCAGTACTTC CASSQEVGRSFPYEQYF
- - TRBJ1-2 TRBV11-2 TGTGCCAGCAGCTTAGATCTGCCGTACTACACCTTC CASSLDLPYYTF
- TRBD2 TRBJ2-3 TRBV4-2 TGTGCCAGCAGCCATAATAGCGGGGGCTACACAGATACGCAGTATTTT CASSHNSGGYTDTQYF
- - TRBJ2-1 TRBV7-2 TGTGCCAGCAGCTTAGGAGGCCCAACCAATGAGCAGTTCTTC CASSLGGPTNEQFF
- TRBD1 TRBJ2-3 TRBV2 TGTGCCAGCAGTTGGACAGGGCCAGATACGCAGTATTTT CASSWTGPDTQYF
- - TRBJ1-4 TRBV7-2 TGTGCCAGCAGCTTATGGGGTCAGGGGTCTAATGAAAAACTGTTTTTT CASSLWGQGSNEKLFF